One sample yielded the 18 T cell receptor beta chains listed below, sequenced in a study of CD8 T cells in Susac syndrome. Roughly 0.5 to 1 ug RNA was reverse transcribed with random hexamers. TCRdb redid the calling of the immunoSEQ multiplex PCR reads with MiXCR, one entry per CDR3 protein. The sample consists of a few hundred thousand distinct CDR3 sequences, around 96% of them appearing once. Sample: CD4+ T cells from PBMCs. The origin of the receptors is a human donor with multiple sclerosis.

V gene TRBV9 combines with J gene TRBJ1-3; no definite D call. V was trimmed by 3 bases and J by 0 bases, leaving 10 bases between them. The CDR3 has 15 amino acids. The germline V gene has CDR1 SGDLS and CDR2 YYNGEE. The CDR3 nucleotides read TGTGCCAGCAGCGCCCAGGTTAGCTCTGGAAACACCATATATTTT. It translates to CASSAQVSSGNTIYF.

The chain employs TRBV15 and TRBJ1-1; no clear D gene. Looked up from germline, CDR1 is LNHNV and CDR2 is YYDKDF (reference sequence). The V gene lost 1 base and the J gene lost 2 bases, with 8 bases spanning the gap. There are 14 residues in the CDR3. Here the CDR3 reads CATSRVRLNTEAFF. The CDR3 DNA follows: TGTGCCACCAGCAGAGTCCGACTTAACACTGAAGCTTTCTTT.

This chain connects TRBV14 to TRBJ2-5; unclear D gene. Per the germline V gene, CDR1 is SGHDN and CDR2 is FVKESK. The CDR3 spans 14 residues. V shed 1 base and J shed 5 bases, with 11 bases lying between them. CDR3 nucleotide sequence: TGTGCCAGCAGCCAAGCCCACCTGGGGGAGACCCAGTACTTC. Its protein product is CASSQAHLGETQYF.

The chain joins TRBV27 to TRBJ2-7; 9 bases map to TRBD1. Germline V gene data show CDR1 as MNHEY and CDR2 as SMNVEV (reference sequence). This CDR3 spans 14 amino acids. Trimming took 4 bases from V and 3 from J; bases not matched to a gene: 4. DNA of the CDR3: TGTGCCAGCAGTTCAGGGACAGGGTACTACGAGCAGTACTTC. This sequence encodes CASSSGTGYYEQYF.

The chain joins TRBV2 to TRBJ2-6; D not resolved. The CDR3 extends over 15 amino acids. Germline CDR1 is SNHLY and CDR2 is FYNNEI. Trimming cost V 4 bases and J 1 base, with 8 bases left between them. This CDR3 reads CASSVVVSGANVLTF. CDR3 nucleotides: TGTGCCAGCAGTGTGGTGGTTTCTGGGGCCAACGTCCTGACTTTC.

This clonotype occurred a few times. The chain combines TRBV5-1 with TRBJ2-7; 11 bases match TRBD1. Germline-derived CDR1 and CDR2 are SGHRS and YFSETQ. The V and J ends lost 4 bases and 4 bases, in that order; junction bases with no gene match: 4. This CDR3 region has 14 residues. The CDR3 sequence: CASSQDRGLYEQYF. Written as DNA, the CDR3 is TGCGCCAGCAGCCAGGACAGGGGGCTTTACGAGCAGTACTTC.

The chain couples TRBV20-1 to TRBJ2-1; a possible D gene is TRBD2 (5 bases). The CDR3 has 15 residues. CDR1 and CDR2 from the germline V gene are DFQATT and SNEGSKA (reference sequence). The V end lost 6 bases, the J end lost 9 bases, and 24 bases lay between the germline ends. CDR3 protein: CSAPSTASWASEQFF. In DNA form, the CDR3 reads TGCAGTGCCCCAAGTACGGCTAGCTGGGCGAGTGAGCAGTTCTTC.

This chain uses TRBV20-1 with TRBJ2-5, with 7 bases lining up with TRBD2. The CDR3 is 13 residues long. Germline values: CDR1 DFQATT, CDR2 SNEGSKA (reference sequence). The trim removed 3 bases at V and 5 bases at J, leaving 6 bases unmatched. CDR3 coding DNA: TGCAGTGCTAGGACAGCGGGGAGGGAGACCCAGTACTTC. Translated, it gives CSARTAGRETQYF.

The CDR3 DNA reads as TGTGCCAGCTCACCAGGGGAAAACTACAATGAGCAGTTCTTC. This translates into CASSPGENYNEQFF. The gene calls are TRBV18 and TRBJ2-1; D gene ambiguous. The ends were cut back, 2 bases at V and 3 bases at J, with 8 bases in the middle. Germline V gene sequence: CDR1 KGHSH, CDR2 LQKENI. The CDR3 sequence is 14 residues long.

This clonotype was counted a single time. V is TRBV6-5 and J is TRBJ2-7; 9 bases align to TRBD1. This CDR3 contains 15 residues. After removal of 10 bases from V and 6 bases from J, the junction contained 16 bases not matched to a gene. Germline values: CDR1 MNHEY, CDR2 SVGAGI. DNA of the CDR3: TGTGCCACCCATAACGGGGGGACAGGGTGGGTCGAGCAGTACTTC. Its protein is CATHNGGTGWVEQYF.

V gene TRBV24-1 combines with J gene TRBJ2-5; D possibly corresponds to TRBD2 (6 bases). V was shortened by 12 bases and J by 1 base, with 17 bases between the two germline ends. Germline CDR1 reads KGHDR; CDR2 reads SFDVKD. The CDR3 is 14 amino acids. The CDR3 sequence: CASARGLVQETQYF. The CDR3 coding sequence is TGTGCCTCCGCGCGGGGCCTAGTCCAAGAGACCCAGTACTTC.

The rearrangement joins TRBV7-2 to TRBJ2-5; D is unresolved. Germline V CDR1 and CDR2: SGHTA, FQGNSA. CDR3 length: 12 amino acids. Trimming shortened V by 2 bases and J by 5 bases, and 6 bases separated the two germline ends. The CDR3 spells CASSLSSETQYF. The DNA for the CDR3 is TGTGCCAGCAGCTTAAGCTCCGAGACCCAGTACTTC.

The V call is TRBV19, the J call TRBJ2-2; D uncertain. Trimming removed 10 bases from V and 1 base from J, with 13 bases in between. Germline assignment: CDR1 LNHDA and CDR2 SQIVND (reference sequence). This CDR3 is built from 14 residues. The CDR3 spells CATKDRLNTGELFF. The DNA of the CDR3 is TGTGCCACAAAAGACCGACTGAACACCGGGGAGCTGTTTTTT.

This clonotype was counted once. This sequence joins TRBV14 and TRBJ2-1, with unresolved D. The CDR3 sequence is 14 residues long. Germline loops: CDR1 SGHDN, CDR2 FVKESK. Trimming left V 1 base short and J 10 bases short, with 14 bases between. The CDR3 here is CASSQAGALMEQFF. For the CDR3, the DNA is TGTGCCAGCAGCCAAGCTGGAGCTCTGATGGAGCAGTTCTTC.

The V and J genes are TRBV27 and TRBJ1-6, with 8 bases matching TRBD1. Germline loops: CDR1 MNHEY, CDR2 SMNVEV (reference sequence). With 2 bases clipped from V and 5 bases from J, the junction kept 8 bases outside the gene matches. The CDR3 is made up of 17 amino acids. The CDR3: CASSLRLPGQDNSPLHF. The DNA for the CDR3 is TGTGCCAGCAGTTTAAGACTACCGGGACAGGATAATTCACCCCTCCACTTT.

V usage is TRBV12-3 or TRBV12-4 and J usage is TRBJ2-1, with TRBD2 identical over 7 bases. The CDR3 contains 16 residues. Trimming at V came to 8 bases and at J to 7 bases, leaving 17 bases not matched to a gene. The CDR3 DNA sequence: TGTGCCAGCGGGAGGGCTAGCGGCACGACGGGGAATGAGCAGTTCTTC. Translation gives CASGRASGTTGNEQFF.

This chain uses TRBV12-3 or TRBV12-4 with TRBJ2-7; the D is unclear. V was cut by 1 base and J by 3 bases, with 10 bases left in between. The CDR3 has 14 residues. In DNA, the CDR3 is TGTGCCAGCAGTTTAGGGTTAGGGTACTACGAGCAGTACTTC. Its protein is CASSLGLGYYEQYF.

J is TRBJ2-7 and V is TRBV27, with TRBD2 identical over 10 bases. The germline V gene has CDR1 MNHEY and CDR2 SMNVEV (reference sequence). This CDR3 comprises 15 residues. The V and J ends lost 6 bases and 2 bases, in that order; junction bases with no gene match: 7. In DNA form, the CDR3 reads TGTGCCAGCAGCGGAGCGGGAGGGGCCCCCTACGAGCAGTACTTC. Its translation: CASSGAGGAPYEQYF.